This entry lists 27 T cell receptor beta chains sequenced from one sample in a study of T cell responses to AZD1222 COVID-19 vaccine. Profiling relied on immunoSEQ multiplex PCR, and the TCRdb table lists in-frame clones only, not all of them. The data show roughly 98,000 clones, 70% to 85% seen once. The sequenced sample was peripheral blood, obtained 28 days after the second AZD1222 dose. These receptors all stem from an adult who received the AZD1222 COVID-19 vaccine.

The chain uses TRBV7-3 and TRBJ2-7; weak D call: TRBD2 (6 bases). Trimming cost V 4 bases and J 4 bases, with 11 bases left between them. Germline lookup yields CDR1 SGHTA and CDR2 FQGTGA. The CDR3 sequence is 13 residues long. CDR3 loop: CASSSVGGYEQYF. For the CDR3, the DNA is TGTGCCAGCAGCTCGGTGGGGGGTTACGAGCAGTACTTC.

The gene calls are TRBV5-6 and TRBJ1-5, with D possibly being TRBD1 (5 bases). The germline V gene encodes CDR1 SGHDT and CDR2 YYEEEE. Trimming removed 4 bases at V and 4 bases at J, with 15 bases between. The length of the CDR3 is 15 residues. CDR3 sequence reads: CASSKSARVNQPQHF. The CDR3, as DNA: TGTGCCAGCAGCAAGTCGGCCAGGGTTAATCAGCCCCAGCATTTT.

This CDR3 reads CASSPGTGYNSPLHF. As DNA, the CDR3 is TGTGCCAGCAGCCCCGGGACGGGCTATAATTCACCCCTCCACTTT. This chain connects TRBV3-1 (or the pseudogene TRBV3-2) to TRBJ1-6; a possible D gene is TRBD1 (5 bases). V dropped 4 bases and J dropped 3 bases, with 10 bases sitting between them. The CDR3 length is 15 residues. In germline, CDR1 is LGHDT, CDR2 YNNKEL (reference sequence).

The chain combines TRBV2 with TRBJ2-2, with D uncertain. The CDR3 has 13 residues. Germline CDR1 SNHLY, CDR2 FYNNEI. Trimming left V 6 bases short and J 5 bases short, with 10 bases between. The CDR3 sequence is CASRPGRTGELFF. In DNA form, the CDR3 reads TGTGCCAGCAGGCCAGGACGGACCGGGGAGCTGTTTTTT. Using reference TRBV2 and TRBJ2-2 for the parts outside the CDR3, the full variable domain is EPEVTQTPSHQVTQMGQEVILRCVPISNHLYFYWYRQILGQKVEFLVSFYNNEISEKSEIFDDQFSVERPDGSNFTLKIRSTKLEDSAMYFCASRPGRTGELFFGEGSRLTVL.

This clone was detected only a few times. The gene calls are TRBV5-4 and TRBJ2-7, with a tentative D call TRBD2 (5 bases). This CDR3 has 15 residues. V was clipped by 0 bases and J by 4 bases, with 14 bases between them. The germline gives CDR1 SGHNT, CDR2 YYREEE (reference sequence). The chain's CDR3 is CASSLETTPVYEQYF. The CDR3 DNA sequence: TGTGCCAGCAGCTTGGAGACTACCCCCGTTTACGAGCAGTACTTC.

The J gene is TRBJ2-5, the V gene TRBV19, with a tentative D call TRBD1 (5 bases). Trimming shortened V by 6 bases and J by 2 bases, and 10 bases separated the two germline ends. There are 13 residues in the CDR3. Germline V lookup: CDR1 LNHDA, CDR2 SQIVND (reference sequence). CDR3 nucleotide sequence: TGTGCCAGTAGCCGACAGCGACAAGAGACCCAGTACTTC. Its translation: CASSRQRQETQYF.

The V and J genes are TRBV10-3 and TRBJ2-1; D possibly matches TRBD1 or TRBD2 (7 bases each). The CDR3 contains 14 residues. Germline values: CDR1 ENHRY, CDR2 SYGVKD. V was cut by 8 bases and J by 5 bases, with 16 bases left in between. CDR3 amino acids: CAIGRGDSNNEQFF. The CDR3 coding sequence is TGTGCCATCGGGAGGGGGGACAGCAACAATGAGCAGTTCTTC.

CDR3 in amino acids: CASSLLGGLGYEQYF. The DNA of the CDR3 is TGTGCCAGCAGCTTGCTAGGGGGCCTCGGTTACGAGCAGTACTTC. The chain has TRBV5-5 and TRBJ2-7, with 7 bases identical to TRBD1. The CDR3 is made up of 15 amino acids. After removal of 1 base from V and 4 bases from J, the junction contained 8 bases not matched to a gene. Germline CDR1 reads SGHKS; CDR2 reads YYEKEE (reference sequence).

The CDR3 sequence is CASSPGLARGVQFF. The CDR3 DNA reads as TGTGCCAGCAGCCCCGGACTAGCGAGAGGTGTGCAGTTCTTC. The V and J genes are TRBV7-3 and TRBJ2-1, with 9 bases fitting TRBD2. Germline lookup yields CDR1 SGHTA and CDR2 FQGTGA. The CDR3 has 14 amino acids. V was clipped by 5 bases and J by 12 bases; unmatched bases: 11. The complete variable domain, with remaining parts taken from reference TRBV7-3 and TRBJ2-1, reads GAGVSQTPSNKVTEKGKYVELRCDPISGHTALYWYRQSLGQGPEFLIYFQGTGAADDSGLPNDRFFAVRPEGSVSTLKIQRTERGDSAVYLCASSPGLARGVQFFGPGTRLTVL.

The J gene is TRBJ2-7, the V gene TRBV28, with D tentatively TRBD2 (7 bases). The V end lost 4 bases, the J end lost 6 bases, and 16 bases lay between the germline ends. The CDR3 is made up of 14 amino acids. Germline V lookup: CDR1 MDHEN, CDR2 SYDVKM. The CDR3 DNA reads TGTGCCAGCAGTTCGGGGGGCTCCCTGAGCGAGCAGTACTTC. It specifies CASSSGGSLSEQYF.

The chain couples TRBV9 to TRBJ2-2; D is ambiguous. This CDR3 region has 12 residues. Germline values: CDR1 SGDLS, CDR2 YYNGEE. V was trimmed by 4 bases and J by 8 bases, leaving 9 bases between them. CDR3: CASSPRAGELFF. The CDR3 DNA reads TGTGCCAGCAGCCCCCGGGCAGGGGAGCTGTTTTTT. Based on the CDR3 plus reference TRBV9 and TRBJ2-2, the full variable domain is DSGVTQTPKHLITATGQRVTLRCSPRSGDLSVYWYQQSLDQGLQFLIQYYNGEERAKGNILERFSAQQFPDLHSELNLSSLELGDSALYFCASSPRAGELFFGEGSRLTVL.

This sequence joins TRBV6-5 and TRBJ1-1, with D possibly TRBD1 on 5 matching bases. Looked up from germline, CDR1 is MNHEY and CDR2 is SVGAGI. Trimming took off 8 bases at V and 0 bases at J, with 10 bases between the two ends. This CDR3 region has 13 residues. CDR3 DNA sequence: TGTGCCAGCCAAGGACACTTGAACACTGAAGCTTTCTTT. Its translation: CASQGHLNTEAFF.

The gene calls are TRBV5-1 and TRBJ1-6, with D tentatively TRBD1 (5 bases). In germline, CDR1 is SGHRS, CDR2 YFSETQ. Trimming stripped 1 base from V and 8 bases from J, with 10 bases between. This CDR3 comprises 14 residues. The CDR3 coding sequence is TGCGCCAGCAGCTTGCAGGGACTGGATTCACCCCTCCACTTT. Encoded protein: CASSLQGLDSPLHF.

This clone appeared a single time. The chain combines TRBV21-1 with TRBJ2-7; the D call TRBD1 from the table was never checked on the DNA. TRBV21-1 is termed a pseudogene. This CDR3 contains 15 residues. This chain's CDR3 is CASSSPKPGPYEQYF. The CDR3 nucleotides read TGTGCCAGCAGCTCCCCTAAACCAGGGCCCTACGAGCAGTACTTC.

This chain links TRBV10-3 with TRBJ2-3; D unresolved. The CDR3 is 14 residues long. CDR1 is ENHRY, CDR2 SYGVKD, per germline. V was clipped by 2 bases and J by 0 bases, with 6 bases between them. The CDR3 loop is CAISEGKSTDTQYF. The CDR3 bases are TGTGCCATCAGTGAGGGCAAAAGCACAGATACGCAGTATTTT.

This chain connects TRBV9 to TRBJ1-2, with 8 positions matching TRBD1. The CDR3 loop spans 17 amino acids. Trimming at V came to 0 bases and at J to 3 bases, leaving 10 bases not matched to a gene. Germline CDR1 is SGDLS and CDR2 is YYNGEE. The CDR3 here is CASSVEPRQGADYGYTF. The CDR3 nucleotides read TGTGCCAGCAGCGTAGAGCCCCGTCAGGGGGCTGACTATGGCTACACCTTC.

The rearrangement links TRBV19 to TRBJ2-7; 8 positions agree with TRBD1. The CDR3 length is 12 residues. J gave up 6 bases and V 6 bases, and 4 bases lay outside the gene matches. The germline gives CDR1 LNHDA, CDR2 SQIVND (reference sequence). CDR3 loop: CASRFGTGEQYF. CDR3 coding DNA: TGTGCCAGTAGATTCGGGACAGGCGAGCAGTACTTC.

The CDR3 loop is CASSIPGTDTQYF. The CDR3 DNA reads TGTGCCAGCAGTATTCCAGGCACAGATACGCAGTATTTT. The chain combines TRBV27 with TRBJ2-3; D remains unclear. Germline CDR1 MNHEY, CDR2 SMNVEV (reference sequence). The V end was cut by 5 bases, the J end by 1 base, with 7 bases between. This CDR3 has 13 residues.

The V call is TRBV7-9, the J call TRBJ2-7; 10 bases align to TRBD2. The germline V gene encodes CDR1 SEHNR and CDR2 FQNEAQ (reference sequence). This CDR3 contains 17 residues. V lost 1 base, J lost 0 bases, and 6 bases stayed unmatched. In nucleotides, the CDR3 is TGTGCCAGCAGCTTAGGTACTAGCGGGATTAGCTCCTACGAGCAGTACTTC. This gives the protein CASSLGTSGISSYEQYF.

This chain uses TRBV9 with TRBJ2-1, with D possibly matching TRBD2 (6 bases). The CDR3 totals 15 residues. V was clipped by 0 bases and J by 7 bases, with 14 bases between them. From germline, CDR1 is SGDLS and CDR2 YYNGEE. As DNA, the CDR3 is TGTGCCAGCAGCGTAGGAGGAGGGCCCCGGAATGAGCAGTTCTTC. Its translation is CASSVGGGPRNEQFF.

This sequence joins TRBV30 and TRBJ1-3; weak D call: TRBD1 (6 bases). The germline CDR1 and CDR2 sequences are GTSNPN and SVGIG (reference sequence). V lost 4 bases and J lost 8, with 12 bases in between. This CDR3 region has 12 residues. CDR3 sequence reads: CAWKGGADTIYF. The CDR3 nucleotides read TGTGCCTGGAAGGGGGGGGCGGACACCATATATTTT.

The rearrangement joins TRBV21-1 to TRBJ2-7; the table gives TRBD2 as D, unverified against the DNA. TRBV21-1 represents a pseudogene. This CDR3 region has 18 residues. The DNA of the CDR3 is TGTGCCAGCAGCAAAGCCCCTGGACTAGCGGGAGGGTCCTACGAGCAGTACTTC. This translates into CASSKAPGLAGGSYEQYF.

This clone was picked up one time. The chain couples TRBV18 to TRBJ2-1; no clear D. The V end lost 3 bases, the J end lost 6 bases, and 9 bases lay between the germline ends. The CDR3 is made up of 13 amino acids. The germline gives CDR1 KGHSH, CDR2 LQKENI. The CDR3 reads CASSPTGFNEQFF. The CDR3 DNA follows: TGTGCCAGCTCACCGACTGGATTCAATGAGCAGTTCTTC.

The rearrangement joins TRBV19 to TRBJ2-2; 8 positions agree with TRBD1. The CDR3 loop spans 15 amino acids. V gave up 4 bases and J gave up 7 bases; unmatched junction bases: 8. Germline V gives CDR1 LNHDA, CDR2 SQIVND (reference sequence). The CDR3 DNA follows: TGTGCCAGTAGTACCGCCGACAGGGGTCGCGGGGAGCTGTTTTTT. Translated: CASSTADRGRGELFF. Complete variable domain (other parts from reference TRBV19 and TRBJ2-2): DGGITQSPKYLFRKEGQNVTLSCEQNLNHDAMYWYRQDPGQGLRLIYYSQIVNDFQKGDIAEGYSVSREKKESFPLTVTSAQKNPTAFYLCASSTADRGRGELFFGEGSRLTVL.

The chain is built from TRBV12-5 and TRBJ2-2; D gene ambiguous. Germline assignment: CDR1 LGHNT and CDR2 FRNRAP. The CDR3 length is 17 residues. Trimming shortened V by 6 bases and J by 4 bases, and 21 bases separated the two germline ends. The CDR3 is CASGVQRPNPGTGELFF. CDR3 sequence (DNA): TGTGCTAGTGGGGTTCAACGGCCGAATCCAGGCACCGGGGAGCTGTTTTTT.

V usage is TRBV6-2 or TRBV6-3 and J usage is TRBJ2-1; 13 nucleotides match TRBD2. The length of the CDR3 is 15 residues. Germline V lookup: CDR1 MNHEY, CDR2 SVGEGT. J was trimmed by 12 bases and V by 6 bases; bases with no gene match: 11. The CDR3 sequence is CASSRNGLAGEGQFF. The DNA of the CDR3 is TGTGCCAGCAGCAGGAATGGACTAGCGGGAGAGGGGCAGTTCTTC.

This chain joins TRBV3-1 (or the pseudogene TRBV3-2) and TRBJ1-5, with D perhaps TRBD1 (6 bases). This CDR3 comprises 16 residues. V lost 0 bases and J 4 bases, leaving 13 bases between the germline ends. Per the germline V gene, CDR1 is LGHDT and CDR2 is YNNKEL (reference sequence). The CDR3, as DNA: TGTGCCAGCAGCCAAGATACCGGGACAAGGAATCAGCCCCAGCATTTT. Its protein product is CASSQDTGTRNQPQHF.